This TCR beta chain is from a study of blood T cell repertoires in COVID-19 (TCRdb year 2020). For the study in its entirety: Samples from collaborators originated in the United States, Italy and Spain and spanned both the acute and convalescent phases of COVID-19. Deeply sampled blood TCRbeta repertoires from subjects exposed to, actively infected with, or recovered from COVID-19 were included in the dataset. Where available, HLA class I and class II types were obtained from metadata supplied by the sample provider rather than from assay-based typing. The material from the prospective study consisted of cDNA or gDNA derived from T cells, B-cell-depleted T cells, or PBMCs. A freely available public database, intended as a resource for researchers studying the immune response to SARS-CoV-2, is where the repertoires were released. Nearly every sample came with metadata listing a de-identified subject ID, COVID-19 status, age in years and sex. The samples were drawn from the first 160 participants of the ongoing ImmuneRACE study and from 950 to 1,500 subjects provided by 6 global collaborators.

A word on this clone: This clone's antigen is unknown. No per-base quality is available; no much larger clone lies one base away.

Overall results and qualifications from the work: How much clinical and demographic metadata was included differed by source and by participant, and the metadata was provided uncurated.

Sequences MNHEY (CDR1) and SMNVEV (CDR2) are obtained from the germline V gene (reference sequence). From V the trimming removes 0 bases and from J it removes 5 bases, while the gene matches leave 6 bases of the junction unaccounted for. The CDR3 goes from the cysteine to the phenylalanine over 16 residues. The sequence is cut down to CDR3 DNA, 48 bases in frame from base 1. Enrolling through a virtual design, the prospective study's participants ranged in age from roughly 18 to 90 years and lived across roughly 24 United States geographic areas. In the prospective study, cohorts were assigned on the basis of participant-reported clinical history obtained from a screening survey and a study questionnaire. Mobile phlebotomists in the prospective study collected whole blood, serum and a nasopharyngeal or oropharyngeal swab from every participant. Over a roughly two-month period, participants in the prospective study had the option of providing additional blood draws and questionnaires. Before DNA extraction, blood samples from the prospective study were shipped at room temperature or frozen.

The immunoSEQ Assay, a bias-controlled multiplex PCR, was used to amplify TCRbeta CDR3 regions from genomic DNA. The authors' analysis ran thus. The number of nucleated cells in each sample was estimated from the amplification of reference gene primers within the assay. To quantify the absolute abundance of each unique TCRbeta CDR3 rearrangement, sequence reads were collapsed and filtered. For each sample, productive Simpson clonality was calculated as the square root of Simpson's diversity index over productive rearrangements. In its TCRdb copy, this immuneACCESS table keeps in-frame sequences only and misses some clones. Where compared with another copy, unresolved V genes explain less than half of these, and the others have no known cause. Clone size and V and J calls were adopted from that table, with D and trimming inferred from the DNA. Present in this sample are 140,000 to 150,000 clones, more than 75% of which were seen just once. 0.95% to 1.5% of the sample rests with the top ten.

The rearrangement combines TRBV27 with TRBJ2-2, with 7 bases in between that match TRBD1. This clonotype originated in a woman aged 25 to 39 with acute COVID-19. Sequenced: PBMCs or T cells enriched from blood (not recorded which). The CDR3 region: CASSLSGQTFTGELFF. At the DNA level, the sequence is TGTGCCAGCAGTTTATCGGGACAGACCTTTACCGGGGAGCTGTTTTTT.